The sequence of this T cell receptor beta chain was determined in a study of post-analysis software for immune sequencing data. Study details: Relapsing-remitting, secondary progressive and progressive-relapsing forms of multiple sclerosis all featured among disease courses. Study-wide points: The five TRBV segments detected at higher frequency in patients than in controls included TRBV5-6, TRBV5-1 and TRBV20-1. A significant reduction in normalized Chao1 diversity was observed in multiple sclerosis patients versus controls. Samples prepared in the same batch strongly co-clustered by F measure.

CDR1 is SEHNR, CDR2 FQNEAQ, per germline (reference sequence). Trimming removed 5 bases at V and 4 bases at J, with 18 bases between. The CDR3 contains 16 residues. Included in the TCR beta cDNA libraries were unique molecular identifiers. Approximately 0.5 million cDNA molecules were recovered from an input of about 0.9 to 11 million T cells. TCRdb reprocessed the PCR reads with MiXCR, giving one entry per CDR3 protein. Of 700,000 to 800,000 distinct CDR3 sequences listed, just under 30% were seen once; the top ten hold around 0.55%. This clonotype was found a few times. Its specificity is unknown. This clonotype was sampled from a girl between 5 and 17 years old with multiple sclerosis. Sequencing used blood. This chain connects TRBV7-9 to TRBJ2-1, with D tentatively TRBD1 or TRBD2 (5 bases each). CDR3 nucleotide sequence: TGTGCCAGCAGCCCTTCTCAGGGAGCGGAGTACAATGAGCAGTTCTTC. This sequence encodes CASSPSQGAEYNEQFF.